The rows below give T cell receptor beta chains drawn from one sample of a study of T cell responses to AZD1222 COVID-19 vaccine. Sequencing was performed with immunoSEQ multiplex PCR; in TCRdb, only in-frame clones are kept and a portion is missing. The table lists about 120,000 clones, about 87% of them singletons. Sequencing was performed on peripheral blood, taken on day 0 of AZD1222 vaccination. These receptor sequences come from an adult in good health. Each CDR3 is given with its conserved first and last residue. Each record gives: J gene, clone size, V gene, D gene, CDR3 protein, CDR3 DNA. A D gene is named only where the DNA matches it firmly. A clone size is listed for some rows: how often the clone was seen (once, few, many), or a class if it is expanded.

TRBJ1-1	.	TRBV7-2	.	CASSFRDTNTEAFF	TGTGCCAGCAGCTTCCGGGACACGAACACTGAAGCTTTCTTT
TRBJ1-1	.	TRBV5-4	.	CASSFRINTEAFF	TGTGCCAGCAGCTTTCGGATCAACACTGAAGCTTTCTTT
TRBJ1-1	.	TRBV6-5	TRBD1	CASRRRTGNTEAFF	TGTGCCAGCAGACGGCGGACAGGGAACACTGAAGCTTTCTTT
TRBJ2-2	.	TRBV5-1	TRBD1	CASSSDRGTGELFF	TGCGCCAGCAGCTCGGACAGGGGCACCGGGGAGCTGTTTTTT
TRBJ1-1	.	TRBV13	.	CASSLHVQGGNTEAFF	TGTGCCAGCAGCCTCCATGTACAGGGAGGGAACACTGAAGCTTTCTTT
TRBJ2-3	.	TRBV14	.	CATALQGGTDTQYF	TGTGCCACCGCACTACAGGGCGGCACAGATACGCAGTATTTT
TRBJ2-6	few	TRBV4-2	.	CASSQDWFAEARSGANVLTF	TGTGCCAGCAGCCAAGATTGGTTCGCAGAGGCACGATCTGGGGCCAACGTCCTGACTTTC
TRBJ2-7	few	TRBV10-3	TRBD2	CAISENSGGLSYEQYF	TGTGCCATCAGTGAGAATAGCGGGGGCCTTTCCTACGAGCAGTACTTC
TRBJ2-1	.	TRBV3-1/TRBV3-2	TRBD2	CASSRILAGDYNEQFF	TGTGCCAGCAGCCGAATCCTAGCGGGGGATTACAATGAGCAGTTCTTC
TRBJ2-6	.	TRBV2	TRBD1	CASSEWGTGFLSGANVLTF	TGTGCCAGCAGTGAATGGGGGACAGGTTTTCTCTCTGGGGCCAACGTCCTGACTTTC
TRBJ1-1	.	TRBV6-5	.	CASGRLRNTEAFF	TGTGCCAGCGGGAGACTCAGGAACACTGAAGCTTTCTTT
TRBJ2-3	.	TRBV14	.	CASSPGGLSTDTQYF	TGTGCCAGCAGCCCCGGCGGGTTATCGACAGATACGCAGTATTTT
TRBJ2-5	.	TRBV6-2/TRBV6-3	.	CASSRPETQYF	TGTGCCAGCAGCCGACCAGAGACCCAGTACTTC
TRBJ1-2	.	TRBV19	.	CASSIGGRYGYTF	TGTGCCAGTAGTATAGGAGGACGCTATGGCTACACCTTC
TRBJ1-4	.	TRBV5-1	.	CASSVGTTTNEKLFF	TGCGCCAGCAGCGTAGGGACAACAACTAATGAAAAACTGTTTTTT
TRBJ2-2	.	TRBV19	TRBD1	CASSIRTGGTGELFF	TGTGCCAGTAGTATTCGGACAGGGGGCACCGGGGAGCTGTTTTTT
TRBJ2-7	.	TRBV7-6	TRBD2	CASSSHQRGIYEQYF	TGTGCCAGCAGCTCCCACCAGCGGGGGATCTACGAGCAGTACTTC
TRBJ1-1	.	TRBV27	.	CASSLVEGTEAFF	TGTGCCAGCAGTTTAGTCGAAGGGACTGAAGCTTTCTTT
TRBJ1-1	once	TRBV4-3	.	CASSQEGGILGDEAFF	TGCGCCAGCAGCCAAGAGGGTGGTATTCTTGGGGATGAAGCTTTCTTT
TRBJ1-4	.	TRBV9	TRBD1	CASSVAGQGPNEKLFF	TGTGCCAGCAGCGTAGCGGGACAGGGTCCTAATGAAAAACTGTTTTTT